Each of the 17 T cell receptor beta chains below was sequenced from the same sample in a study of Ad26.COV2.S vaccination and SARS-CoV-2 variants. The data were produced by immunoSEQ multiplex PCR, yet TCRdb's version contains in-frame clones alone and is incomplete. The table lists a few hundred thousand clones, 90% of them singletons. Treatment: about 20 received Ad26.COV2.S at low or high dose, single or two shots; 5 received placebo; per-sample allocation not given. Sampling took place 63 days after the first vaccine or placebo injection. Material: peripheral blood, obtained in a trial of Ad26.COV2.S vaccine versus placebo. These receptors originate from a person between 18 and 60 years old who received the Ad26.COV2.S COVID-19 vaccine or a placebo.

This chain links TRBV6-6 with TRBJ1-5; 8 bases align to TRBD1. Losses at the gene ends were 5 bases for V and 6 bases for J; bases not matched to a gene: 12. The CDR3 has 16 residues. The germline V gene encodes CDR1 MNHNY and CDR2 SVGAGI (reference sequence). This CDR3 is CASSTPPDRARQPQHF. In DNA, the CDR3 is TGTGCCAGCAGTACGCCCCCGGACAGGGCCCGTCAGCCCCAGCATTTT.

The V and J genes are TRBV12-5 and TRBJ2-1; 7 nucleotides align to TRBD2. V was clipped by 7 bases and J by 8 bases; unmatched bases: 8. This CDR3 comprises 13 residues. CDR1 and CDR2 (germline): LGHNT, FRNRAP. The CDR3 region is CASAGGSQDEQFF. The CDR3 DNA follows: TGTGCTAGTGCCGGGGGGAGTCAAGATGAGCAGTTCTTC.

Written as DNA, the CDR3 is TGCGCCAGCAGCGGCACTCCGAACACTGAAGCTTTCTTT. Protein sequence: CASSGTPNTEAFF. V is TRBV5-1 and J is TRBJ1-1; D call uncertain. Looked up from germline, CDR1 is SGHRS and CDR2 is YFSETQ. The CDR3 is 13 residues long. Trimming took off 4 bases at V and 1 base at J, with 8 bases between the two ends.

This chain links TRBV5-8 with TRBJ1-2, with a weak D call TRBD1 (5 bases). Trimming removed 4 bases at V and 8 bases at J, with 21 bases between. The CDR3 has 15 residues. Germline V lookup: CDR1 SGHTS, CDR2 YDEGEE. CDR3 amino acids: CASSPLGPGLEGYTF. DNA for the CDR3: TGTGCCAGCAGCCCCCTGGGCCCGGGGCTAGAGGGCTACACCTTC.

The DNA for the CDR3 is TGTGCCAGCAGCTTAAGTGCCAGGGACTACGAGCAGTACTTC. This codes for CASSLSARDYEQYF. The chain joins TRBV7-8 to TRBJ2-7; possibly TRBD1 for D (5 bases). CDR1 is SGHVS, CDR2 FQNEAQ, per germline. Trimming took off 2 bases at V and 3 bases at J, with 11 bases between the two ends. The CDR3 sequence is 14 residues long.

This clone was observed once. This sequence joins TRBV27 and TRBJ2-7; 8 positions match TRBD2. The V gene's germline CDR1 is MNHEY and CDR2 SMNVEV (reference sequence). This CDR3 region has 15 residues. J gave up 2 bases and V 6 bases, and 9 bases lay outside the gene matches. CDR3 region: CASSRSGTLTYEQYF. CDR3 nucleotides: TGTGCCAGCAGCCGTAGCGGGACACTCACCTACGAGCAGTACTTC.

This clone is a singleton in its sample. The J gene is TRBJ2-1, the V gene TRBV28, with a weak D call TRBD2 (6 bases). The V end was cut by 6 bases, the J end by 8 bases, with 17 bases between. This CDR3 is 14 amino acids long. Germline V CDR1 and CDR2: MDHEN, SYDVKM. The CDR3 protein is CASSEPPGAHEQFF. CDR3 sequence (DNA): TGTGCCAGCAGCGAGCCCCCGGGAGCACATGAGCAGTTCTTC.

CDR3 region: CSVVREGTYNEQFF. The DNA for the CDR3 is TGCAGCGTTGTGCGGGAGGGAACCTACAATGAGCAGTTCTTC. This chain joins TRBV29-1 and TRBJ2-1, with 9 nucleotides matching TRBD2. V shed 4 bases and J 2 bases; nucleotides not matched to a gene: 3. The CDR3 runs 14 residues. The germline gives CDR1 SQVTM, CDR2 ANQGSEA.

Regarding this clone: One end of the junction varies from germline; a read error may be responsible. The chain recombines TRBV19 with TRBJ1-4; weak D call: TRBD1 (5 bases). This CDR3 region has 15 residues. Germline V lookup: CDR1 LNHDA, CDR2 SQIVND (reference sequence). The CDR3: CASSRTLTTNEKLFF. In DNA, the CDR3 is TGTGCCAGCAGTAGGACACTCACAACTAATGAAAAACTGTTTTTT. Complete variable domain (other parts from reference TRBV19 and TRBJ1-4): DGGITQSPKYLFRKEGQNVTLSCEQNLNHDAMYWYRQDPGQGLRLIYYSQIVNDFQKGDIAEGYSVSREKKESFPLTVTSAQKNPTAFYLCASSRTLTTNEKLFFGSGTQLSVL.

The rearrangement uses TRBV12-5 and TRBJ1-1, with a weak D call TRBD1 (5 bases). V lost 6 bases, J lost 9 bases, and 11 bases lay in between. This CDR3 is 11 amino acids long. The germline V gene has CDR1 LGHNT and CDR2 FRNRAP. CDR3 sequence: CASGQAGKAFF. In nucleotides, the CDR3 is TGTGCTAGTGGGCAAGCAGGGAAAGCTTTCTTT.

This sequence joins TRBV2 and TRBJ2-7; the match to TRBD2 covers 10 bases. This CDR3 comprises 15 residues. In germline, CDR1 is SNHLY, CDR2 FYNNEI. V gave up 8 bases and J gave up 4 bases; unmatched junction bases: 11. CDR3 DNA: TGTGCCAGCGAGGAGCGGGAGGGCCCTCAGTACGAGCAGTACTTC. This codes for CASEEREGPQYEQYF.

The chain has TRBV29-1 and TRBJ1-3, with no clear D. Germline lookup yields CDR1 SQVTM and CDR2 ANQGSEA. This CDR3 is built from 13 residues. V was clipped by 6 bases and J by 2 bases, with 11 bases between them. The CDR3 is CSVLLSPGNTIYF. CDR3 coding DNA: TGCAGCGTCCTGCTCAGCCCTGGAAACACCATATATTTT.

The chain is built from TRBV4-1 and TRBJ1-4; D is possibly TRBD1 (5 bases). CDR3 length: 16 amino acids. The V gene's germline CDR1 is MGHRA and CDR2 YSYEKL. V was trimmed by 4 bases and J by 7 bases, leaving 19 bases between them. This CDR3 is CASSRISEGRGEKLFF. Here the CDR3 DNA reads TGCGCCAGCAGCCGGATAAGTGAGGGACGAGGTGAAAAACTGTTTTTT.

The chain carries TRBV28 and TRBJ2-5; 9 nucleotides line up with TRBD2. This CDR3 contains 16 residues. After removal of 5 bases from V and 4 bases from J, the junction contained 11 bases not matched to a gene. Germline V CDR1 and CDR2: MDHEN, SYDVKM. The CDR3 DNA follows: TGTGCCAGCAGTGCCCTTAGACTAGCGGAGAGAGAGACCCAGTACTTC. Translating it yields CASSALRLAERETQYF. Based on the CDR3 plus reference TRBV28 and TRBJ2-5, the full variable domain is DVKVTQSSRYLVKRTGEKVFLECVQDMDHENMFWYRQDPGLGLRLIYFSYDVKMKEKGDIPEGYSVSREKKERFSLILESASTNQTSMYLCASSALRLAERETQYFGPGTRLLVL.

This rearrangement joins TRBV7-2 to TRBJ2-2, with D possibly being TRBD1 (5 bases). The CDR3 has 15 amino acids. From germline, CDR1 is SGHTA and CDR2 FQGNSA. V lost 2 bases and J 2 bases, leaving 9 bases between the germline ends. In DNA, the CDR3 is TGTGCCAGCAGCTTACTACAGGCAAACACCGGGGAGCTGTTTTTT. Protein sequence: CASSLLQANTGELFF.

This chain joins TRBV24-1 and TRBJ2-5; D is perhaps TRBD2 (5 bases). The ends were cut back, 9 bases at V and 5 bases at J, with 15 bases in the middle. CDR1 KGHDR and CDR2 SFDVKD come from the germline V gene. The CDR3 totals 13 residues. Here the CDR3 DNA reads TGTGCCACCGGGAGCGAGGATTTGGAGACCCAGTACTTC. Its protein product is CATGSEDLETQYF.

The rearrangement joins TRBV7-9 to TRBJ1-2, with TRBD1 matching over 7 bases. Per germline, CDR1 SEHNR and CDR2 FQNEAQ (reference sequence). V lost 5 bases and J lost 6; bases outside the gene matches: 12. The CDR3 runs 15 residues. In nucleotides, the CDR3 is TGTGCCAGCAGCGAACAACAGGGGAGTGAAAATGGCTACACCTTC. Amino acid sequence: CASSEQQGSENGYTF.